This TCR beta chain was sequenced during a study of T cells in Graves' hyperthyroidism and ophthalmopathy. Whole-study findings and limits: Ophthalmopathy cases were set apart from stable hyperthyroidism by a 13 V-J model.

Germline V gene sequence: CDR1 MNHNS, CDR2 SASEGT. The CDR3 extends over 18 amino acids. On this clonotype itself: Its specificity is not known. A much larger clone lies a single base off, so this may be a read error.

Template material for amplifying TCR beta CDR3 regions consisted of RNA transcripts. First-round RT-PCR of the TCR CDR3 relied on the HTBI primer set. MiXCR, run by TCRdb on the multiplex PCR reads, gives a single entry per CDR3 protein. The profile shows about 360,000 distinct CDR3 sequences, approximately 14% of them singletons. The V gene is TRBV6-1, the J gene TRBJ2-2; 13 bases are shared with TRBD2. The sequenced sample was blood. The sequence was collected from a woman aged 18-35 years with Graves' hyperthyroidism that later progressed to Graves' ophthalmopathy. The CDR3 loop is CACSEGLAGVLNTGELFF. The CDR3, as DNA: TGTGCCTGCAGTGAAGGACTAGCGGGAGTCCTAAACACCGGGGAGCTGTTTTTT.